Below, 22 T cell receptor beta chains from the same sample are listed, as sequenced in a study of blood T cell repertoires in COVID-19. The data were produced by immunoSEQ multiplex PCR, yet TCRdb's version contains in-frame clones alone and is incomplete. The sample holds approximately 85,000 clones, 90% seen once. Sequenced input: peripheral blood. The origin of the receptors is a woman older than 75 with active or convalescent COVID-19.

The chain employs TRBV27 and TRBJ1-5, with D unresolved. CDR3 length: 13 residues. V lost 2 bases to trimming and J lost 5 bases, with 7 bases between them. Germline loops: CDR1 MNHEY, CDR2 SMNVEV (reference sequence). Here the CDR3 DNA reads TGTGCCAGCAGTTTAGACATTTATCAGCCCCAGCATTTT. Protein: CASSLDIYQPQHF.

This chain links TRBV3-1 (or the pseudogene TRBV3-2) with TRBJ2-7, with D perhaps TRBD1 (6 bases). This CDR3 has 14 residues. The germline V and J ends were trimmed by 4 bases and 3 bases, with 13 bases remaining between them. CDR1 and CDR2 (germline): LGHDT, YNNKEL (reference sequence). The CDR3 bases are TGTGCCAGCAGCCCCGCTGACAGGCTCTACGAGCAGTACTTC. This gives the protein CASSPADRLYEQYF.

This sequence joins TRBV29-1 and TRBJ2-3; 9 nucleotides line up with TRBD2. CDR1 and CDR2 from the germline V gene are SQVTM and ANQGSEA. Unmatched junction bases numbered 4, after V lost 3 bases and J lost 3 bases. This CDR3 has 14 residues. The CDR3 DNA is TGCAGCGTTGACAGCGGGAGGAATACAGATACGCAGTATTTT. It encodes CSVDSGRNTDTQYF.

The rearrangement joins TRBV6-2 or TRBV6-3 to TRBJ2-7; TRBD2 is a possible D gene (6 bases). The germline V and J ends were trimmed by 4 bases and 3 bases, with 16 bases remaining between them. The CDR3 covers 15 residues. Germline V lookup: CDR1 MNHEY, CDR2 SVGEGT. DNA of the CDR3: TGTGCCAGCAGTTCTGGGCTAGCGCCATACTACGAGCAGTACTTC. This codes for CASSSGLAPYYEQYF.

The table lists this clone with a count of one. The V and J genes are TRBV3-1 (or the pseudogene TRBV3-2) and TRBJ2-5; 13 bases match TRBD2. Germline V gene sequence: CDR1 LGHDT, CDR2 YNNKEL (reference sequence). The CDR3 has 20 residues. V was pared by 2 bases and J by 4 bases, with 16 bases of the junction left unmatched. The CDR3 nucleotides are TGTGCCAGCAGCCAAAGAAGAAGGGGAACTAGCGGGAGGGATAGAGAGACCCAGTACTTC. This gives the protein CASSQRRRGTSGRDRETQYF.

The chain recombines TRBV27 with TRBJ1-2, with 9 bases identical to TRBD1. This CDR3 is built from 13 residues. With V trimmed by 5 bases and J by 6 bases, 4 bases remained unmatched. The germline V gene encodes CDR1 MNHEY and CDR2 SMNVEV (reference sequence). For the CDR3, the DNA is TGTGCCAGCAGTCCCGGACAGGGGAATGGCTACACCTTC. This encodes CASSPGQGNGYTF.

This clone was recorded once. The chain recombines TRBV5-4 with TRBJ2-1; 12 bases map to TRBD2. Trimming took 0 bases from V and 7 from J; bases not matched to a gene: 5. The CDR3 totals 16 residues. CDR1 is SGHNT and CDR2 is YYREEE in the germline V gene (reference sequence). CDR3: CASSLGLAGVWNEQFF. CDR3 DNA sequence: TGTGCCAGCAGCTTGGGACTAGCGGGAGTTTGGAATGAGCAGTTCTTC. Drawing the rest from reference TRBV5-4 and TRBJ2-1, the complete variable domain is ETGVTQSPTHLIKTRGQQVTLRCSSQSGHNTVSWYQQALGQGPQFIFQYYREEENGRGNFPPRFSGLQFPNYSSELNVNALELDDSALYLCASSLGLAGVWNEQFFGPGTRLTVL.

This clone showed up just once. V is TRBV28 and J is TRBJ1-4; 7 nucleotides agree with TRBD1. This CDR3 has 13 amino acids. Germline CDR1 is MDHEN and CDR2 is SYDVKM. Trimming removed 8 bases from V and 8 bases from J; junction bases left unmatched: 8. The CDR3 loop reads CASGQTGLEKLFF. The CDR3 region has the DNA TGTGCCAGCGGCCAGACAGGGCTCGAAAAACTGTTTTTT.

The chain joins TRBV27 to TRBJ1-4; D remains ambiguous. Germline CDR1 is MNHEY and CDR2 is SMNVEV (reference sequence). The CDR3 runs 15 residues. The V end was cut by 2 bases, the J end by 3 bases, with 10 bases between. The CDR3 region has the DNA TGTGCCAGCAGTTTACTCCATGCGGCTAATGAAAAACTGTTTTTT. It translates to CASSLLHAANEKLFF. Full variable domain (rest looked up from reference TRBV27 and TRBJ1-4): EAQVTQNPRYLITVTGKKLTVTCSQNMNHEYMSWYRQDPGLGLRQIYYSMNVEVTDKGDVPEGYKVSRKEKRNFPLILESPSPNQTSLYFCASSLLHAANEKLFFGSGTQLSVL.

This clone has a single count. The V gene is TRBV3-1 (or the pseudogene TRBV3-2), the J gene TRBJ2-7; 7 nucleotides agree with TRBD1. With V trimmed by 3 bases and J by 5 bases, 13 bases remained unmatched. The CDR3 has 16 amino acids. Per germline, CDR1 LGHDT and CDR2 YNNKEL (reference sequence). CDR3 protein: CASSHRYDRVVNEQYF. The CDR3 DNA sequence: TGTGCCAGCAGCCACCGTTACGACAGGGTTGTAAACGAGCAGTACTTC.

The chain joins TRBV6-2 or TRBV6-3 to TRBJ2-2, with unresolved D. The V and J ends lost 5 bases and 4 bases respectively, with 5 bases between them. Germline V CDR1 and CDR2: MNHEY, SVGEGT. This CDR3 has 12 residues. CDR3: CASSRGTGELFF. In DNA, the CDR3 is TGTGCCAGCAGTCGCGGCACCGGGGAGCTGTTTTTT.

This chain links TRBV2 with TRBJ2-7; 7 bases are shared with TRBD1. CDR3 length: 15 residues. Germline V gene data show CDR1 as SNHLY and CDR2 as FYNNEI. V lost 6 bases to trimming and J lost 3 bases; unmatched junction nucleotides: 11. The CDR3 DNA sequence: TGTGCCAGCAGAGCCCGACAGGGCGATTACTACGAGCAGTACTTC. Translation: CASRARQGDYYEQYF. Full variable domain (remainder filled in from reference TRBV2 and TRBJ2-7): EPEVTQTPSHQVTQMGQEVILRCVPISNHLYFYWYRQILGQKVEFLVSFYNNEISEKSEIFDDQFSVERPDGSNFTLKIRSTKLEDSAMYFCASRARQGDYYEQYFGPGTRLTVT.

The CDR3: CASSKREGIGELFF. The CDR3 region has the DNA TGTGCCAGTAGTAAGCGGGAGGGAATCGGGGAGCTGTTTTTT. The V gene is TRBV19, the J gene TRBJ2-2; 10 nucleotides match TRBD2. V gave up 4 bases and J gave up 7 bases; unmatched junction bases: 3. Per the germline V gene, CDR1 is LNHDA and CDR2 is SQIVND (reference sequence). This CDR3 comprises 14 residues.

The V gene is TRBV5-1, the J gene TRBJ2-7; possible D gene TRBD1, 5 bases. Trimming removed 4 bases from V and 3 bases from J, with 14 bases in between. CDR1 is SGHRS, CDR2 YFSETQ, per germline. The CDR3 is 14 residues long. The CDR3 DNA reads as TGCGCCAGCAGCCTTGACAGCCAAAGCTACGAGCAGTACTTC. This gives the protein CASSLDSQSYEQYF. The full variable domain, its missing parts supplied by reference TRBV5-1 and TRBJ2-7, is KAGVTQTPRYLIKTRGQQVTLSCSPISGHRSVSWYQQTPGQGLQFLFEYFSETQRNKGNFPGRFSGRQFSNSRSEMNVSTLELGDSALYLCASSLDSQSYEQYFGPGTRLTVT.

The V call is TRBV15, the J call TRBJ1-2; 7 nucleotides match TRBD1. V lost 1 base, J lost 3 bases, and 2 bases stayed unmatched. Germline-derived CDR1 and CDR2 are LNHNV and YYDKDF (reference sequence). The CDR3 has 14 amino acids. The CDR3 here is CATSRGGGYYGYTF. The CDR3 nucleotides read TGTGCCACCAGCAGAGGAGGGGGCTACTATGGCTACACCTTC.

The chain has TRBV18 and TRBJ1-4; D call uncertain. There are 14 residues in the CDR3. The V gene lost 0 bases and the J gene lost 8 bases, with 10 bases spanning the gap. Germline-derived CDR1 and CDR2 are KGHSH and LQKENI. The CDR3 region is CASSPPSSGEKLFF. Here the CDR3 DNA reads TGTGCCAGCTCACCACCGAGTTCCGGGGAAAAACTGTTTTTT.

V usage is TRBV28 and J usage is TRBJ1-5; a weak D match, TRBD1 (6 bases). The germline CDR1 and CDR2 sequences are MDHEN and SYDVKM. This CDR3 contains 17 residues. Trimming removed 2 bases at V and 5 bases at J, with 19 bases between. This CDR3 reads CASSLIEQGFLDQPQHF. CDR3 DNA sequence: TGTGCCAGCAGTTTAATAGAACAGGGTTTTTTGGATCAGCCCCAGCATTTT.

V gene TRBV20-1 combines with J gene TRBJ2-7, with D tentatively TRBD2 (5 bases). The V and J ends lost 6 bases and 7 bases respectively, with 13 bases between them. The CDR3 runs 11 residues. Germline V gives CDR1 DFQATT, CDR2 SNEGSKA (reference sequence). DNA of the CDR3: TGCAGTGCAAGTAGCGCGGAGGAGCAGTACTTC. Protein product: CSASSAEEQYF.

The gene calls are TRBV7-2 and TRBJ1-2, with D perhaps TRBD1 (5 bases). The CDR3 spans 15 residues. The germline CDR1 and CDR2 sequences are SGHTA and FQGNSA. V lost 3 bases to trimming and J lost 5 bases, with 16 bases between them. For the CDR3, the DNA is TGTGCCAGCAGCTTGTGGGACGGGGGGAGTTATGGCTACACCTTC. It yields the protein CASSLWDGGSYGYTF.

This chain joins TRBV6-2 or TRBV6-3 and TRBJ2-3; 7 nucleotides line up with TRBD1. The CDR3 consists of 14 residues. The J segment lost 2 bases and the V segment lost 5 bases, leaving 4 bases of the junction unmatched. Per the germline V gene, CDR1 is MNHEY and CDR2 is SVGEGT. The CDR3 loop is CASSPDRNTDTQYF. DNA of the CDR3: TGTGCCAGCAGTCCGGACAGGAACACAGATACGCAGTATTTT.

The DNA for the CDR3 is TGTGCCAGCAGTGAAGCGAGACAGAGAAACAATCAGCCCCAGCATTTT. Protein sequence: CASSEARQRNNQPQHF. The chain employs TRBV2 and TRBJ1-5, with D possibly matching TRBD1 (5 bases). The length of the CDR3 is 16 residues. Germline V lookup: CDR1 SNHLY, CDR2 FYNNEI. The ends were cut back, 0 bases at V and 3 bases at J, with 12 bases in the middle.

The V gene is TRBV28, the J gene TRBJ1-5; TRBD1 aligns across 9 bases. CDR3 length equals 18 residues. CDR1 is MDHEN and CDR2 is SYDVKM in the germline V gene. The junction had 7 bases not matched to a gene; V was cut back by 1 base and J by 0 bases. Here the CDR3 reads CASSLFATGGYSNQPQHF. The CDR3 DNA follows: TGTGCCAGCAGTTTATTTGCGACAGGGGGATATAGCAATCAGCCCCAGCATTTT.